These 19 T cell receptor beta chains came from one sample sequenced in a study of blood T cell repertoires in COVID-19. TCRdb's copy holds only in-frame clones and misses some; the assay was immunoSEQ multiplex PCR. Among 150,000 to 200,000 clones listed, roughly 80% were seen once. Sequenced sample: peripheral blood. Receptors were obtained from a woman younger than 45 with acute or convalescent COVID-19.

The chain carries TRBV5-1 and TRBJ2-1, with 8 bases identical to TRBD2. The J segment lost 3 bases and the V segment lost 4 bases, leaving 18 bases of the junction unmatched. Germline-derived CDR1 and CDR2 are SGHRS and YFSETQ. The CDR3 is made up of 19 amino acids. CDR3 in amino acids: CASSGSAGGRAGIYNEQFF. CDR3 bases: TGCGCCAGCAGCGGGAGCGCGGGGGGCAGGGCGGGAATCTACAATGAGCAGTTCTTC.

The chain is built from TRBV7-2 and TRBJ2-7; no firm D call. Germline lookup yields CDR1 SGHTA and CDR2 FQGNSA. With 0 bases removed from V and 6 bases from J, the gap between germline ends came to 9 bases. The CDR3 runs to 13 residues. CDR3 nucleotides: TGTGCCAGCAGCTTAGCCTACGGCGGCGAGCAGTACTTC. Translated: CASSLAYGGEQYF.

The chain uses TRBV10-3 and TRBJ1-2; D is perhaps TRBD1 (5 bases). Germline V lookup: CDR1 ENHRY, CDR2 SYGVKD. This CDR3 is 16 amino acids long. The V gene lost 3 bases and the J gene lost 3 bases, with 17 bases spanning the gap. This chain's CDR3 is CAISDGTTGAYYGYTF. The CDR3 DNA follows: TGTGCCATCAGTGATGGGACTACCGGGGCCTACTATGGCTACACCTTC.

This chain uses TRBV27 with TRBJ2-2, with 7 bases matching TRBD2. Per germline, CDR1 MNHEY and CDR2 SMNVEV (reference sequence). The junction had 9 bases not matched to a gene; V was cut back by 5 bases and J by 9 bases. This CDR3 spans 14 amino acids. The CDR3 coding sequence is TGTGCCAGCAGTCCGCGAGCGGGGTCCAGGGAGCTGTTTTTT. It codes for CASSPRAGSRELFF.

The V call is TRBV27, the J call TRBJ1-2; D unclear. V was trimmed by 2 bases and J by 1 base, leaving 17 bases between them. The CDR3 is made up of 17 amino acids. Germline CDR1 and CDR2: MNHEY and SMNVEV (reference sequence). CDR3 region: CASSLKSTGFINYGYTF. For the CDR3, the DNA is TGTGCCAGCAGTTTAAAGTCGACGGGTTTCATTAACTATGGCTACACCTTC.

The chain combines TRBV6-1 with TRBJ1-4, with D tentatively TRBD1 (5 bases). V lost 2 bases, J lost 8 bases, and 15 bases lay in between. CDR1 MNHNS and CDR2 SASEGT come from the germline V gene. The length of the CDR3 is 15 residues. The CDR3 DNA reads TGTGCCAGCAGTGAACAGGGTGGGGAAGGAGAAAAACTGTTTTTT. Its translation: CASSEQGGEGEKLFF.

This clone has just one count. The chain combines TRBV30 with TRBJ2-7; D not certain. V was trimmed by 0 bases and J by 6 bases, leaving 6 bases between them. This CDR3 has 11 amino acids. Germline CDR1 and CDR2: GTSNPN and SVGIG (reference sequence). CDR3 in amino acids: CAWSVSTEQYF. DNA for the CDR3: TGTGCCTGGAGTGTATCTACCGAGCAGTACTTC.

The gene calls are TRBV7-6 and TRBJ2-3, with D tentatively TRBD1 (6 bases). Per the germline V gene, CDR1 is SGHVS and CDR2 is FNYEAQ. The CDR3 has 15 amino acids. Trimming took 5 bases from V and 2 from J, leaving 14 bases between them. The CDR3 region has the DNA TGTGCCAGCAGCACGAGGGACACCCTCACAGATACGCAGTATTTT. This translates into CASSTRDTLTDTQYF.

The table lists this clone with a count of one. The chain carries TRBV18 and TRBJ1-6; 10 bases line up with TRBD1. V dropped 5 bases and J dropped 8; count of bases not matched to a gene: 6. This CDR3 has 15 amino acids. The germline gives CDR1 KGHSH, CDR2 LQKENI. CDR3 region: CASSSGQGVDSPLHF. CDR3 coding DNA: TGTGCCAGCTCATCAGGACAGGGGGTTGATTCACCCCTCCACTTT.

V usage is TRBV19 and J usage is TRBJ2-7; D unresolved. The CDR3 covers 14 residues. The V end was cut by 3 bases, the J end by 3 bases, with 12 bases between. CDR1 and CDR2 (germline): LNHDA, SQIVND (reference sequence). For the CDR3, the DNA is TGTGCCAGTAGTATCGACACCCCAGGCTACGAGCAGTACTTC. This encodes CASSIDTPGYEQYF. Full variable domain (rest looked up from reference TRBV19 and TRBJ2-7): DGGITQSPKYLFRKEGQNVTLSCEQNLNHDAMYWYRQDPGQGLRLIYYSQIVNDFQKGDIAEGYSVSREKKESFPLTVTSAQKNPTAFYLCASSIDTPGYEQYFGPGTRLTVT.

This clone was detected only a few times. The genes are TRBV28 and TRBJ2-1; 7 bases are a match to TRBD1. V gave up 7 bases and J gave up 9 bases; unmatched junction bases: 18. Germline CDR1 MDHEN, CDR2 SYDVKM. This CDR3 is built from 16 residues. DNA for the CDR3: TGTGCCAGCATTTCCAGCGACAGGGCAGTTCGGGGTGAGCAGTTCTTC. It is translated as CASISSDRAVRGEQFF.

The chain is built from TRBV3-1 (or the pseudogene TRBV3-2) and TRBJ1-1; the D gene is possibly TRBD1 (6 bases). Per germline, CDR1 LGHDT and CDR2 YNNKEL (reference sequence). CDR3 size: 15 residues. V was cut by 1 base and J by 1 base, with 10 bases left in between. Here the CDR3 reads CASSQGLGANTEAFF. The CDR3, as DNA: TGTGCCAGCAGCCAAGGGTTGGGGGCGAACACTGAAGCTTTCTTT.

The chain uses TRBV4-1 and TRBJ2-3; TRBD1 aligns across 7 bases. Germline CDR1 and CDR2: MGHRA and YSYEKL. The CDR3 covers 15 residues. V trimming: 1 base; J trimming: 3 bases; junction bases outside the gene matches: 4. The CDR3, as DNA: TGCGCCAGCAGCCAAGTGGCAGGGGGAACAGATACGCAGTATTTT. Translated, it gives CASSQVAGGTDTQYF.

The chain links TRBV5-1 to TRBJ2-7; 7 nucleotides line up with TRBD2. Germline assignment: CDR1 SGHRS and CDR2 YFSETQ. The CDR3 is 15 amino acids. V shed 0 bases, J shed 2 bases, and the junction held 5 bases outside the gene matches. The CDR3 is CASSLGAGLAYEQYF. As DNA, the CDR3 is TGCGCCAGCAGCTTGGGAGCGGGGCTTGCCTACGAGCAGTACTTC.

The chain is built from TRBV4-3 and TRBJ1-6; D gene unclear. CDR1 and CDR2 from the germline V gene are LGHNA and YSLEER. V gave up 4 bases and J gave up 7 bases, with 14 bases separating them. The CDR3 covers 15 residues. The CDR3 DNA reads as TGCGCCAGCAGCCCAGCGAGAGGACTCAATTCACCCCTCCACTTT. Translating it yields CASSPARGLNSPLHF.

This chain connects TRBV19 to TRBJ1-5; D is unresolved. The CDR3 runs to 16 residues. Germline lookup yields CDR1 LNHDA and CDR2 SQIVND (reference sequence). V lost 4 bases and J lost 3, with 16 bases in between. The CDR3 reads CASSTPTRGNNQPQHF. DNA for the CDR3: TGTGCCAGTAGTACCCCTACCAGAGGGAACAATCAGCCCCAGCATTTT.

The chain links TRBV10-1 to TRBJ2-3; D remains ambiguous. The CDR3 is made up of 14 amino acids. V gave up 0 bases and J gave up 3 bases, with 7 bases separating them. The germline gives CDR1 WNHNN, CDR2 SYGVQD (reference sequence). The CDR3 nucleotides are TGCGCCAGCAGTGAGTCACTCGATACAGATACGCAGTATTTT. The encoded protein is CASSESLDTDTQYF.

The V call is TRBV11-3, the J call TRBJ1-1, with D uncertain. Germline assignment: CDR1 SGHNT and CDR2 YENEEA. This CDR3 contains 12 residues. V was shortened by 5 bases and J by 4 bases, with 8 bases between the two germline ends. The CDR3 sequence is CASSRGGTEAFF. DNA of the CDR3: TGTGCCAGCAGCCGGGGTGGCACTGAAGCTTTCTTT.

For this clone: The identical CDR3 is also encoded by other nucleotide sequences in the sample. CDR3: CASSPGLAGYNEQFF. As DNA, the CDR3 is TGTGCCAGCAGCCCGGGACTAGCGGGCTACAATGAGCAGTTCTTC. The chain links TRBV5-4 to TRBJ2-1; 12 nucleotides agree with TRBD2. Losses at the gene ends were 4 bases for V and 3 bases for J; bases not matched to a gene: 2. Per the germline V gene, CDR1 is SGHNT and CDR2 is YYREEE (reference sequence). CDR3 length: 15 residues.